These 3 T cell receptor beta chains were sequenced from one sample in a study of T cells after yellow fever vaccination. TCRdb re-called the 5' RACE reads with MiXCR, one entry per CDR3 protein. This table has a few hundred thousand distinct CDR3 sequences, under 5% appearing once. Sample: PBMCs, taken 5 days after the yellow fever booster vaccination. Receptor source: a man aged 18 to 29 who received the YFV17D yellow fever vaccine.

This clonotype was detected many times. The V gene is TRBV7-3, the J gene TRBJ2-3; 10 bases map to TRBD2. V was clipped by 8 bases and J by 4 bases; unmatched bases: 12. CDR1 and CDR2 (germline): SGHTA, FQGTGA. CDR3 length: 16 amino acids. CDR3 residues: CASSKGPSGGADTQYF. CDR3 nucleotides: TGTGCCAGCTCCAAAGGGCCCAGCGGGGGGGCAGATACGCAGTATTTT. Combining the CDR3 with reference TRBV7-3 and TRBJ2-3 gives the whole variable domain GAGVSQTPSNKVTEKGKYVELRCDPISGHTALYWYRQSLGQGPEFLIYFQGTGAADDSGLPNDRFFAVRPEGSVSTLKIQRTERGDSAVYLCASSKGPSGGADTQYFGPGTRLTVL.

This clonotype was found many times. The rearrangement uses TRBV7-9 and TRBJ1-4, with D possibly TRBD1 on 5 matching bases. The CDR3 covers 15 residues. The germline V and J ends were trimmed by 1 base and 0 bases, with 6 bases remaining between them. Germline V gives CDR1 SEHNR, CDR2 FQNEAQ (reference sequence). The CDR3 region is CASSLVGATNEKLFF. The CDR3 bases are TGTGCCAGCAGCTTAGTGGGGGCAACTAATGAAAAACTGTTTTTT.

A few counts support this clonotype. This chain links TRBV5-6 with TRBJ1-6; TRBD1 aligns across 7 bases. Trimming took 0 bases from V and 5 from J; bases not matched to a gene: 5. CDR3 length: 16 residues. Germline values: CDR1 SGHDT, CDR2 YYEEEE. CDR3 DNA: TGTGCCAGCAGCTTGGAAGCAGGGGGTCATAATTCACCCCTCCACTTT. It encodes CASSLEAGGHNSPLHF. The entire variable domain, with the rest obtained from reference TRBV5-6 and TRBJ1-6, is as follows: DAGVTQSPTHLIKTRGQQVTLRCSPKSGHDTVSWYQQALGQGPQFIFQYYEEEERQRGNFPDRFSGHQFPNYSSELNVNALLLGDSALYLCASSLEAGGHNSPLHFGNGTRLTVT.